This TCR beta chain was documented in a study of identical twins. The study, taken as a whole, reports: For zero-insertion analyses, partial confounding could come from invariant MAIT and iNKT cells. The abundant beta clonotypes from cord blood had fewer insertions, and memory repertoires had none of this.

Each CDR3 protein is one row after TCRdb ran MiXCR on the 5' RACE reads. The sample contains some 790,000 distinct CDR3 sequences, 15% to 20% of which appear only once. Looked up from germline, CDR1 is SQVTM and CDR2 is ANQGSEA. V shed 5 bases and J shed 4 bases, with 11 bases lying between them. The CDR3 extends over 13 amino acids. This clonotype was counted between two and nine times. What it binds is unknown. The same sample was also used in a study of T cells expressing NK-cell markers. That work contributes: Sorted CD3+CD56+NKG2C+, CD3+CD56+NKG2C- and CD3+CD56-NKG2C+ T-cell subsets were beta-chain profiled. One of the eight sequenced donors was seronegative, whereas the other seven were HCMV-seropositive.

Specimen: PBMCs. J is TRBJ1-4 and V is TRBV29-1; maybe TRBD1 (5 bases). The receptor was isolated from a woman between 18 and 29 years old in good health. In nucleotides, the CDR3 is TGCAGCGTTTTCGCGGGGGGTAATGAAAAACTGTTTTTT. This encodes CSVFAGGNEKLFF.